This passage covers 24 T cell receptor beta chains from one sample sequenced in a study of T cells in Graves' hyperthyroidism and ophthalmopathy. RNA transcripts gave rise to amplified TCR beta CDR3 regions. An initial round of RT-PCR targeting the TCR CDR3 relied on the HTBI primer set. Using its own MiXCR run on the multiplex PCR reads, TCRdb lists one record per CDR3 protein. The data hold about half a million distinct CDR3 sequences, with 15% to 20% observed a single time. Sequencing used blood. All receptors derive from a woman in her 30s with Graves' ophthalmopathy.

This clonotype has only a few counts. The chain recombines TRBV19 with TRBJ2-1; no definite D call. V lost 3 bases and J 5 bases, leaving 8 bases between the germline ends. In germline, CDR1 is LNHDA, CDR2 SQIVND (reference sequence). This CDR3 comprises 13 residues. CDR3 amino acids: CASSIGRNNEQFF. CDR3 in DNA: TGTGCCAGTAGTATTGGCCGAAACAATGAGCAGTTCTTC.

This clonotype was counted ten times or more. For the CDR3, the DNA is TGTGCCAGCAGTTTACTCTTCTCGAGCTCCTACAATGAGCAGTTCTTC. This sequence encodes CASSLLFSSSYNEQFF. The rearrangement uses TRBV28 and TRBJ2-1; D uncertain. The CDR3 runs 16 residues. CDR1 is MDHEN, CDR2 SYDVKM, per germline. V was clipped by 2 bases and J by 0 bases, with 11 bases between them.

This clonotype came up a few times. This chain links TRBV10-3 with TRBJ1-6, with D possibly being TRBD1 (5 bases). Looked up from germline, CDR1 is ENHRY and CDR2 is SYGVKD. Trimming took 5 bases from V and 2 from J, leaving 7 bases between them. This CDR3 has 14 amino acids. The CDR3 bases are TGTGCCATCAGTCTGGGGGCCTATAATTCACCCCTCCACTTT. It encodes CAISLGAYNSPLHF.

In the case of this clonotype: A much more abundant neighbour one base away suggests this may be a read error. J is TRBJ2-3 and V is TRBV5-1, with 7 bases that match TRBD1. Germline loops: CDR1 SGHRS, CDR2 YFSETQ. The CDR3 sequence is 14 residues long. As DNA, the CDR3 is TGCGCCAGCGCACAGGGGTTGGTCACAGATACGCAGTGTTTT. It is translated as CASAQGLVTDTQCF.

The chain is built from TRBV29-1 and TRBJ2-7; TRBD1 might be the D (5 bases). The CDR3 contains 12 residues. Between the trimmed V and J ends, which lost 7 bases and 2 bases, there was a span of 12 bases. From germline, CDR1 is SQVTM and CDR2 ANQGSEA. CDR3 amino acids: CSAETETYEQYF. The CDR3 DNA is TGCAGCGCCGAGACAGAAACCTACGAGCAGTACTTC.

The CDR3 region has the DNA TGTGCCAGCAGCCCCCGGACTAGCGGGAGGGTGAGCACAGATACGCAGTATTTT. This encodes CASSPRTSGRVSTDTQYF. J is TRBJ2-3 and V is TRBV4-2; 15 positions agree with TRBD2. The CDR3 loop spans 18 amino acids. With 4 bases clipped from V and 0 bases from J, the junction kept 5 bases outside the gene matches. Per the germline V gene, CDR1 is LGHNA and CDR2 is YNFKEQ.

In this sample, this clonotype turned up a few times. J is TRBJ2-7 and V is TRBV10-3, with 7 positions matching TRBD2. CDR3 length: 13 residues. The germline V gene has CDR1 ENHRY and CDR2 SYGVKD. Trimming at V came to 10 bases and at J to 4 bases, leaving 10 bases not matched to a gene. The CDR3 DNA reads TGTGCCACACGGGGGGAGGGCCAGTACGAGCAGTACTTC. Protein product: CATRGEGQYEQYF.

This clonotype was found many times. CDR3 DNA: TGCAGCGTTGAAGACGAGGCCAGCAGCTACGAGCAGTACTTC. Translating it yields CSVEDEASSYEQYF. The rearrangement joins TRBV29-1 to TRBJ2-7; the D is unclear. The CDR3 totals 14 residues. Germline assignment: CDR1 SQVTM and CDR2 ANQGSEA. V was trimmed by 0 bases and J by 3 bases, leaving 12 bases between them.

This clonotype was seen at least ten times. V gene TRBV30 combines with J gene TRBJ2-5; 10 bases agree with TRBD1. The CDR3 consists of 16 residues. Germline V gene lookup returns CDR1 GTSNPN and CDR2 SVGIG (reference sequence). Losses at the gene ends were 3 bases for V and 7 bases for J; bases not matched to a gene: 14. CDR3 amino acids: CAWRARDRGQYGTQYF. The CDR3 DNA follows: TGTGCCTGGAGAGCCAGAGACAGGGGGCAGTACGGGACCCAGTACTTC.

As regards this clonotype: An end of the junction differs from the germline gene, which may be a read error. The CDR3 is CASCLHTGSADYGYTF. The CDR3 DNA reads TGTGCCAGCTGTTTACATACAGGGTCGGCCGACTATGGCTACACCTTC. The gene calls are TRBV27 and TRBJ1-2; weak D call: TRBD1 (6 bases). Germline assignment: CDR1 MNHEY and CDR2 SMNVEV (reference sequence). The CDR3 is 16 residues long.

This clonotype was counted between two and nine times. This chain joins TRBV20-1 and TRBJ2-7; D might be TRBD1 (5 bases). The CDR3 is 13 residues long. Germline CDR1 reads DFQATT; CDR2 reads SNEGSKA (reference sequence). Trimming removed 4 bases from V and 2 bases from J, with 12 bases in between. The CDR3 sequence is CSATRQKPYEQYF. The CDR3 DNA follows: TGCAGTGCTACCCGACAGAAGCCCTACGAGCAGTACTTC.

This clonotype was counted many times. The rearrangement joins TRBV7-2 to TRBJ2-3; D unresolved. Deletions cut 3 bases from V and 0 bases from J, with 1 base between. The CDR3 is made up of 12 amino acids. Looked up from germline, CDR1 is SGHTA and CDR2 is FQGNSA. CDR3 residues: CASSFSTDTQYF. CDR3 bases: TGTGCCAGCAGCTTTAGCACAGATACGCAGTATTTT.

This clonotype was recorded many times. The chain combines TRBV20-1 with TRBJ2-2, with D tentatively TRBD1 (5 bases). Trimming removed 2 bases at V and 1 base at J, with 8 bases between. The CDR3 is 14 residues long. Germline V gene data show CDR1 as DFQATT and CDR2 as SNEGSKA (reference sequence). The CDR3 loop reads CSARSGQNTGELFF. CDR3 sequence (DNA): TGCAGTGCTAGATCCGGACAGAACACCGGGGAGCTGTTTTTT.

CDR3 residues: CSFLSGTDTQYF. Written as DNA, the CDR3 is TGCAGCTTTCTTAGCGGCACAGATACGCAGTATTTT. V usage is TRBV29-1 and J usage is TRBJ2-3, with D tentatively TRBD2 (5 bases). The V end lost 8 bases, the J end lost 1 base, and 10 bases lay between the germline ends. The CDR3 covers 12 residues. Germline V CDR1 and CDR2: SQVTM, ANQGSEA.

This clonotype showed up just once. The rearrangement links TRBV27 to TRBJ1-3; perhaps TRBD1 as D (5 bases). There are 16 residues in the CDR3. The V end lost 5 bases, the J end lost 0 bases, and 14 bases lay between the germline ends. Looked up from germline, CDR1 is MNHEY and CDR2 is SMNVEV (reference sequence). The CDR3 DNA follows: TGTGCCAGCAGTCCCCTCGGGACTCTCTCTGGAAACACCATATATTTT. Protein: CASSPLGTLSGNTIYF.

This clonotype was seen a handful of times. This chain links TRBV24-1 with TRBJ2-3; tentative D call: TRBD1 (7 bases). The CDR3 runs to 14 residues. V was pared by 7 bases and J by 3 bases, with 13 bases between. Germline-derived CDR1 and CDR2 are KGHDR and SFDVKD. DNA of the CDR3: TGTGCCACCAGCCCAGGGGGAGGTACAGATACGCAGTATTTT. It specifies CATSPGGGTDTQYF.

This clonotype showed up just a few times. The rearrangement links TRBV7-9 to TRBJ1-2; D gene ambiguous. This CDR3 has 12 amino acids. Germline CDR1 and CDR2: SEHNR and FQNEAQ (reference sequence). V was trimmed by 1 base and J by 6 bases, leaving 6 bases between them. In DNA form, the CDR3 reads TGTGCCAGCAGCTTAGGGGTAAATGGCTACACCTTC. Protein sequence: CASSLGVNGYTF. The full variable domain, with the rest looked up from reference TRBV7-9 and TRBJ1-2, is DTGVSQNPRHKITKRGQNVTFRCDPISEHNRLYWYRQTLGQGPEFLTYFQNEAQLEKSRLLSDRFSAERPKGSFSTLEIQRTEQGDSAMYLCASSLGVNGYTFGSGTRLTVV.

This rearrangement joins TRBV15 to TRBJ1-4; D might be TRBD1 (6 bases). Germline loops: CDR1 LNHNV, CDR2 YYDKDF (reference sequence). The CDR3 covers 17 residues. Trimming pared 1 base from V and 5 bases from J, leaving 17 bases between. CDR3 loop: CATSRGVQGSTNEKLFF. Written as DNA, the CDR3 is TGTGCCACCAGCAGAGGTGTACAGGGTTCGACAAATGAAAAACTGTTTTTT.

This clonotype was seen at least ten times. The V and J genes are TRBV28 and TRBJ2-1; TRBD2 matches at 10 bases. Trimming removed 3 bases from V and 8 bases from J; junction bases left unmatched: 7. The CDR3 runs to 15 residues. Germline values: CDR1 MDHEN, CDR2 SYDVKM. CDR3 sequence (DNA): TGTGCCAGCAGTTTGGCGGCTAGCGGGAGATATGAGCAGTTCTTC. It codes for CASSLAASGRYEQFF.

This clonotype was detected ten times or more. The CDR3 region has the DNA TGCAGTGCTAGAGGTGGGGTACCACCAGAGACCCAGTACTTC. It specifies CSARGGVPPETQYF. The rearrangement links TRBV20-1 to TRBJ2-5; the D is unclear. Trimming stripped 1 base from V and 4 bases from J, with 13 bases between. The germline gives CDR1 DFQATT, CDR2 SNEGSKA (reference sequence). The CDR3 spans 14 residues.

This clonotype was seen more than once but under ten times. This CDR3 reads CASSLALFSSYNEQFF. DNA for the CDR3: TGTGCCAGCAGCTTAGCTCTCTTCAGCTCCTACAATGAGCAGTTCTTC. The V and J genes are TRBV7-2 and TRBJ2-1; D call uncertain. V was pared by 0 bases and J by 0 bases, with 9 bases between. CDR3 size: 16 residues. CDR1 is SGHTA and CDR2 is FQGNSA in the germline V gene.

The chain has TRBV5-5 and TRBJ2-2; the D gene is possibly TRBD1 (5 bases). This CDR3 is built from 15 residues. Trimming shortened V by 4 bases and J by 4 bases, and 14 bases separated the two germline ends. Germline loops: CDR1 SGHKS, CDR2 YYEKEE (reference sequence). CDR3 in DNA: TGTGCCAGCAGCACACTGGCAGGGCGCACCGGGGAGCTGTTTTTT. It translates to CASSTLAGRTGELFF.

This clonotype was detected many times. The DNA of the CDR3 is TGTGCCAGCAGTTTCGGGACGCAAGGATCACCCCTCCACTTT. Amino acid sequence: CASSFGTQGSPLHF. The V call is TRBV27, the J call TRBJ1-6; D is possibly TRBD1 (5 bases). V dropped 3 bases and J dropped 10 bases, with 13 bases sitting between them. The CDR3 has 14 amino acids. Germline CDR1 is MNHEY and CDR2 is SMNVEV (reference sequence).

This chain links TRBV12-3 or TRBV12-4 with TRBJ1-5; 8 bases are shared with TRBD1. The CDR3 covers 14 residues. J gave up 6 bases and V 4 bases, and 5 bases lay outside the gene matches. The CDR3 loop is CASSSGQGAQPQHF. CDR3 DNA: TGTGCCAGCAGTTCTGGACAGGGTGCTCAGCCCCAGCATTTT.